Below are 7 T cell receptor beta chains sequenced from a single sample in a study of blood T cell repertoires in COVID-19. Clones were read by immunoSEQ multiplex PCR, and TCRdb kept only the in-frame ones, dropping some. This table holds roughly 150,000 clones, approximately 91% found once. Sequenced input: peripheral blood. The receptors stem from a man between 18 and 35 years old with COVID-19, enrolled during active disease.

The chain recombines TRBV28 with TRBJ2-2; D may be TRBD1 (6 bases). Germline V gives CDR1 MDHEN, CDR2 SYDVKM. The ends were cut back, 3 bases at V and 1 base at J, with 12 bases in the middle. The CDR3 sequence is 16 residues long. DNA of the CDR3: TGTGCCAGCAGTTTCCAGGGGACAAAGAACACCGGGGAGCTGTTTTTT. It encodes CASSFQGTKNTGELFF.

This clone was counted once. This chain uses TRBV6-5 with TRBJ1-3; 8 nucleotides agree with TRBD1. Per the germline V gene, CDR1 is MNHEY and CDR2 is SVGAGI. V shed 6 bases and J 9 bases; nucleotides not matched to a gene: 10. CDR3 length: 14 residues. CDR3 coding DNA: TGTGCCAGCAGCCCCTCCAGGGGGCAAGCCACCATATATTTT. Translation gives CASSPSRGQATIYF.

The sample holds one count of this clone. The V call is TRBV27, the J call TRBJ2-7; a possible D gene is TRBD2 (6 bases). The CDR3 loop spans 14 amino acids. Germline values: CDR1 MNHEY, CDR2 SMNVEV (reference sequence). V lost 4 bases to trimming and J lost 5 bases, with 15 bases between them. CDR3 region: CASSSRGSYHEQYF. The CDR3 nucleotides read TGTGCCAGCAGTTCGCGGGGCTCCTATCACGAGCAGTACTTC.

The J gene is TRBJ2-7, the V gene TRBV7-8; 14 bases line up with TRBD2. The length of the CDR3 is 19 residues. Germline-derived CDR1 and CDR2 are SGHVS and FQNEAQ. V was pared by 5 bases and J by 4 bases, with 16 bases of the junction left unmatched. CDR3 loop: CASSANRRLAGGGEYEQYF. In nucleotides, the CDR3 is TGTGCCAGCAGCGCCAACCGCAGACTAGCGGGAGGGGGAGAATACGAGCAGTACTTC.

CDR3 in amino acids: CASSLVDVFRDSNTDTQYF. CDR3 bases: TGTGCCAGCAGCTTGGTTGATGTCTTCCGGGACTCAAATACAGATACGCAGTATTTT. J is TRBJ2-3 and V is TRBV5-5, with D perhaps TRBD2 (6 bases). Germline CDR1 is SGHKS and CDR2 is YYEKEE (reference sequence). Trimming left V 0 bases short and J 3 bases short, with 23 bases between. The CDR3 spans 19 residues.

This chain links TRBV5-1 with TRBJ1-2, with D perhaps TRBD1 (5 bases). The CDR3 spans 15 residues. V lost 3 bases and J 5 bases, leaving 17 bases between the germline ends. Germline V CDR1 and CDR2: SGHRS, YFSETQ. The CDR3 nucleotides read TGCGCCAGCAGCTCCCTCGGGGGAGGTCGATATGGCTACACCTTC. Amino acid sequence: CASSSLGGGRYGYTF.

The chain is built from TRBV18 and TRBJ2-7; the match to TRBD2 covers 10 bases. Germline CDR1 and CDR2: KGHSH and LQKENI. This CDR3 contains 17 residues. Trimming cost V 3 bases and J 1 base; bases outside gene matches: 9. CDR3 residues: CASSPVRTSGGSYEQYF. In DNA form, the CDR3 reads TGTGCCAGCTCACCGGTTAGGACTAGCGGAGGGTCCTACGAGCAGTACTTC. The complete variable domain, with remaining parts taken from reference TRBV18 and TRBJ2-7, reads NAGVMQNPRHLVRRRGQEARLRCSPMKGHSHVYWYRQLPEEGLKFMVYLQKENIIDESGMPKERFSAEFPKEGPSILRIQQVVRGDSAAYFCASSPVRTSGGSYEQYFGPGTRLTVT.